The T cell receptor beta chain described here comes from a study of T cell responses to AZD1222 COVID-19 vaccine. Study-wide results and caveats: Nearly half of spike-specific TCRs reportedly go after variant regions that carry no mutations.

Concerning this clone: Its antigen is as yet unknown.

TCRdb's table, derived via immunoSEQ multiplex PCR, lists solely in-frame clones and lacks some. The table records about 150,000 clones, roughly 90% of them present only once. This CDR3 has 13 residues. V lost 3 bases and J 4 bases, leaving 9 bases between the germline ends. CDR1 LNHDA and CDR2 SQIVND come from the germline V gene (reference sequence). This receptor was taken from an adult in good health. The sequencing here drew on peripheral blood, taken on day 0 of MenACWY control vaccination. This sequence joins TRBV19 and TRBJ1-1; no definite D call. The CDR3 region is CASSIGGPTEAFF. CDR3 bases: TGTGCCAGTAGTATTGGAGGGCCCACTGAAGCTTTCTTT.